This TCR beta chain was retrieved from a study of shared clonotypes between healthy human individuals. Study-level background: A donor's plate count was three for CD4 naive and three for CD4 memory; CD8 naive had two and CD8 memory one.

The CDR3 runs to 13 residues. V was shortened by 1 base and J by 8 bases, with 11 bases between the two germline ends. Germline values: CDR1 MDHEN, CDR2 SYDVKM. Every subset had its genomic DNA shared out evenly among several immunoSEQ plates. Libraries were prepared by immunoSEQ multiplex PCR; TCRdb keeps only in-frame clonotypes and omits some of them. The sample lists over 2 million clones, over 85% occurring once. This clone was seen a single time. All donors were healthy HIV-negative adults lacking recent acute infections or vaccinations. Every donor was a Caucasian adult from Nashville, Tennessee.

The chain uses TRBV28 and TRBJ1-2; no clear D. Sequenced: naive CD4+ T cells sorted from blood. The subset denotes: CD45RA+ positively selected. This clonotype was obtained from a man between 18 and 29 years old in good health. CDR3 sequence reads: CASSLLVDRGYTF. CDR3 sequence (DNA): TGTGCCAGCAGTTTATTGGTTGACCGGGGCTACACCTTC.